The 32 T cell receptor beta chains given below trace back to one sample, sequenced in a study of T cell repertoires in MIS-A myocarditis. The table came from immunoSEQ multiplex PCR; TCRdb's copy has only in-frame clones and leaves some out. The profile shows approximately 5,500 clones, approximately 84% of them singletons. Sequenced sample: interventricular septum heart tissue obtained at autopsy. Receptors were obtained from a man younger than 35 with fulminant myocarditis from multisystem inflammatory syndrome in adults (MIS-A) after COVID-19.

The chain couples TRBV27 to TRBJ2-6; tentatively, D is TRBD2 (5 bases). With 6 bases removed from V and 0 bases from J, the gap between germline ends came to 6 bases. The CDR3 consists of 14 residues. Germline loops: CDR1 MNHEY, CDR2 SMNVEV (reference sequence). DNA for the CDR3: TGTGCCAGCAGCACTAGCTCTGGGGCCAACGTCCTGACTTTC. Protein sequence: CASSTSSGANVLTF.

The CDR3 loop reads CASSPQIFQGAKQYF. DNA for the CDR3: TGTGCCAGCAGTCCCCAAATCTTTCAGGGGGCGAAGCAGTACTTC. V gene TRBV28 combines with J gene TRBJ2-7, with 8 bases that match TRBD1. This CDR3 comprises 15 residues. Germline CDR1 and CDR2: MDHEN and SYDVKM. V was clipped by 5 bases and J by 8 bases; unmatched bases: 14.

This chain links TRBV4-1 with TRBJ2-4, with TRBD1 matching over 10 bases. The germline V gene has CDR1 MGHRA and CDR2 YSYEKL. Trimming took 2 bases from V and 2 from J; bases not matched to a gene: 15. This CDR3 has 20 amino acids. This chain's CDR3 is CASSQYQTGGALMTKNIQYF. DNA of the CDR3: TGCGCCAGCAGCCAATATCAGACAGGGGGCGCCTTGATGACCAAAAACATTCAGTACTTC.

The V and J genes are TRBV1 and TRBJ2-5; TRBD2 is the table's D call, not checked against the DNA. TRBV1 represents a pseudogene. This CDR3 spans 16 amino acids. The CDR3 DNA reads as TGCACCAGCAGCCATTCAAGGACTAGCTATTCGGAGACCCAGTACTTC. It encodes CTSSHSRTSYSETQYF.

The chain joins TRBV5-1 to TRBJ2-3; possibly TRBD1 or TRBD2 for D (6 bases each). CDR1 SGHRS and CDR2 YFSETQ come from the germline V gene. V lost 6 bases, J lost 0 bases, and 11 bases lay in between. The CDR3 contains 14 residues. CDR3 residues: CASTRGGSTDTQYF. The DNA for the CDR3 is TGCGCCAGCACGAGAGGGGGGAGCACAGATACGCAGTATTTT.

This clone is a singleton in its sample. The CDR3 DNA sequence: TGTGCCACCAGTGGGGGGGTGAAAGATACGCAGTATTTT. Residues: CATSGGVKDTQYF. The rearrangement uses TRBV15 and TRBJ2-3; 7 bases align to TRBD2. Germline values: CDR1 LNHNV, CDR2 YYDKDF (reference sequence). The CDR3 has 13 residues. The J segment lost 5 bases and the V segment lost 6 bases, leaving 5 bases of the junction unmatched.

The chain is built from TRBV10-1 and TRBJ1-2; D may be TRBD1 (6 bases). V was clipped by 0 bases and J by 8 bases, with 22 bases between them. Germline assignment: CDR1 WNHNN and CDR2 SYGVQD (reference sequence). The length of the CDR3 is 17 residues. CDR3 in amino acids: CASSESGLPGQGSGYTF. The CDR3 bases are TGCGCCAGCAGTGAGTCAGGCCTCCCTGGGCAGGGGTCCGGCTACACCTTC.

The rearrangement uses TRBV6-6 and TRBJ2-7, with 7 bases identical to TRBD2. The CDR3 contains 14 residues. V lost 6 bases, J lost 7 bases, and 12 bases stayed unmatched. Germline-derived CDR1 and CDR2 are MNHNY and SVGAGI (reference sequence). The CDR3 DNA reads as TGTGCCAGCAGGCTAAGCGGGATCTTAAGTGAGCAGTACTTC. As protein: CASRLSGILSEQYF.

In this sample, this clone turned up a few times. The chain combines TRBV6-1 with TRBJ2-6; D is unresolved. V lost 3 bases to trimming and J lost 5 bases, with 20 bases between them. The germline V gene has CDR1 MNHNS and CDR2 SASEGT. The CDR3 extends over 18 amino acids. Here the CDR3 reads CASSDMMECKSRANVLTF. CDR3 nucleotide sequence: TGTGCCAGCAGTGACATGATGGAATGTAAAAGTCGGGCCAACGTCCTGACTTTC.

Here the CDR3 DNA reads TGTGCCAGCAGTGAAGCAGGAAAGCCCCAGCATTTT. It specifies CASSEAGKPQHF. The chain couples TRBV2 to TRBJ1-5; D gene ambiguous. V lost 0 bases to trimming and J lost 8 bases, with 5 bases between them. Per germline, CDR1 SNHLY and CDR2 FYNNEI. CDR3 length equals 12 residues.

The chain has TRBV6-6 and TRBJ2-3, with D perhaps TRBD2 (6 bases). Trimming left V 0 bases short and J 4 bases short, with 14 bases between. This CDR3 has 16 residues. The germline gives CDR1 MNHNY, CDR2 SVGAGI (reference sequence). In DNA, the CDR3 is TGTGCCAGCAGTTACTCAGGGCTAGCGAGGGCAGATACGCAGTATTTT. Protein: CASSYSGLARADTQYF.

This sequence joins TRBV2 and TRBJ1-6, with 11 nucleotides matching TRBD1. Germline lookup yields CDR1 SNHLY and CDR2 FYNNEI. CDR3 length: 14 amino acids. V gave up 6 bases and J gave up 11 bases; unmatched junction bases: 6. This CDR3 reads CASSRDRGTAPLHF. In nucleotides, the CDR3 is TGTGCCAGCAGCCGGGACAGGGGGACTGCACCCCTCCACTTT.

V and J are TRBV9 and TRBJ1-4, with 7 bases matching TRBD1. This CDR3 has 16 amino acids. J was trimmed by 8 bases and V by 4 bases; bases with no gene match: 14. Germline CDR1 reads SGDLS; CDR2 reads YYNGEE. The CDR3 DNA sequence: TGTGCCAGCAGCAGAGACCCGACAGGGTCTGCGGAAAAACTGTTTTTT. This codes for CASSRDPTGSAEKLFF.

This chain connects TRBV30 to TRBJ2-3; tentative D call: TRBD2 (6 bases). Germline CDR1 reads GTSNPN; CDR2 reads SVGIG (reference sequence). V was shortened by 3 bases and J by 5 bases, with 12 bases between the two germline ends. The CDR3 runs to 13 residues. The CDR3 DNA follows: TGTGCCTGGAGGACAACGGGGGAAGATACGCAGTATTTT. It translates to CAWRTTGEDTQYF.

This clone was seen just once. The chain uses TRBV7-8 and TRBJ2-5; 8 nucleotides agree with TRBD1. With 5 bases clipped from V and 6 bases from J, the junction kept 8 bases outside the gene matches. This CDR3 has 14 residues. Germline V gene lookup returns CDR1 SGHVS and CDR2 FQNEAQ. CDR3 nucleotide sequence: TGTGCCAGCAGCACCCGACAGGGGACGAAGACCCAGTACTTC. Translated, it gives CASSTRQGTKTQYF.

This clone was seen only a few times. The chain employs TRBV28 and TRBJ2-7, with D maybe TRBD1 (5 bases). Trimming shortened V by 3 bases and J by 1 base, and 16 bases separated the two germline ends. Germline V lookup: CDR1 MDHEN, CDR2 SYDVKM. This CDR3 has 16 residues. CDR3 residues: CASSFIAGRWSYEQYF. The CDR3 coding sequence is TGTGCCAGCAGTTTTATCGCAGGGCGCTGGTCCTACGAGCAGTACTTC.

The chain recombines TRBV6-4 with TRBJ1-1; D is uncertain. The CDR3 spans 11 residues. Trimming left V 3 bases short and J 5 bases short, with 4 bases between. The germline gives CDR1 MRHNA, CDR2 SNTAGT. The CDR3 is CASSEGTEAFF. The CDR3, as DNA: TGTGCCAGCAGTGAGGGGACTGAAGCTTTCTTT.

The chain carries TRBV7-3 and TRBJ1-2; 11 positions match TRBD1. V dropped 5 bases and J dropped 4; count of bases not matched to a gene: 9. CDR3 length: 16 residues. The germline V gene has CDR1 SGHTA and CDR2 FQGTGA. The CDR3 nucleotides read TGTGCCAGCAGCCCAAACACCGGGACAGGGGGCTATGGCTACACCTTC. Encoded protein: CASSPNTGTGGYGYTF.

The V call is TRBV15, the J call TRBJ2-3; the match to TRBD2 covers 10 bases. Per germline, CDR1 LNHNV and CDR2 YYDKDF (reference sequence). J gave up 3 bases and V 4 bases, and 4 bases lay outside the gene matches. The length of the CDR3 is 15 residues. Here the CDR3 reads CATSKVAGGTDTQYF. In DNA, the CDR3 is TGTGCCACCAGCAAAGTAGCGGGGGGAACAGATACGCAGTATTTT.

This chain uses TRBV28 with TRBJ1-1, with 8 bases that match TRBD1. The CDR3 runs to 14 residues. Germline V lookup: CDR1 MDHEN, CDR2 SYDVKM. Trimming took 3 bases from V and 3 from J; bases not matched to a gene: 3. This CDR3 is CASSFTGGDTEAFF. As DNA, the CDR3 is TGTGCCAGCAGTTTTACAGGGGGGGACACTGAAGCTTTCTTT.

V usage is TRBV13 and J usage is TRBJ2-7; TRBD1 aligns across 10 bases. V lost 3 bases to trimming and J lost 6 bases; unmatched junction nucleotides: 8. The CDR3 contains 15 residues. Per germline, CDR1 PRHDT and CDR2 FYEKMQ (reference sequence). The CDR3 loop is CASSFFDRGRREQYF. The CDR3 DNA reads as TGTGCCAGCAGCTTCTTCGACAGGGGGCGCCGCGAGCAGTACTTC.

The V and J genes are TRBV11-2 and TRBJ1-1; TRBD1 aligns across 8 bases. Germline V gives CDR1 SGHAT, CDR2 FQNNGV. The CDR3 is 13 residues long. Losses at the gene ends were 4 bases for V and 8 bases for J; bases not matched to a gene: 6. This CDR3 is CASSSGQGSEAFF. The CDR3 DNA sequence: TGTGCCAGCAGCTCCGGACAGGGTAGCGAAGCTTTCTTT. Full variable domain (outside the CDR3, taken from reference TRBV11-2 and TRBJ1-1): EAGVAQSPRYKIIEKRQSVAFWCNPISGHATLYWYQQILGQGPKLLIQFQNNGVVDDSQLPKDRFSAERLKGVDSTLKIQPAKLEDSAVYLCASSSGQGSEAFFGQGTRLTVV.

This clone was seen only a few times. This chain joins TRBV15 and TRBJ1-2; 9 positions match TRBD1. V shed 4 bases and J 6 bases; nucleotides not matched to a gene: 9. Per germline, CDR1 LNHNV and CDR2 YYDKDF (reference sequence). There are 15 residues in the CDR3. Written as DNA, the CDR3 is TGTGCCACCAGCAAAGGGACAGGGATTGCACATGGCTACACCTTC. It encodes CATSKGTGIAHGYTF.

V gene TRBV30 combines with J gene TRBJ1-2; 7 bases are a match to TRBD1. The CDR3 is 13 residues long. Trimming at V came to 7 bases and at J to 2 bases, leaving 7 bases not matched to a gene. Looked up from germline, CDR1 is GTSNPN and CDR2 is SVGIG (reference sequence). The CDR3 loop is CASSQGLNYGYTF. CDR3 sequence (DNA): TGTGCCTCATCACAGGGGTTAAACTATGGCTACACCTTC. Together with reference TRBV30 and TRBJ1-2, the CDR3 gives the full variable domain: SQTIHQWPATLVQPVGSPLSLECTVEGTSNPNLYWYRQAAGRGLQLLFYSVGIGQISSEVPQNLSASRPQDRQFILSSKKLLLSDSGFYLCASSQGLNYGYTFGSGTRLTVV.

This clone has just one count. The chain uses TRBV6-2 or TRBV6-3 and TRBJ2-7; TRBD1 is a possible D gene (6 bases). Germline V gene sequence: CDR1 MNHEY, CDR2 SVGEGT. V gave up 2 bases and J gave up 9 bases, with 14 bases separating them. CDR3 size: 13 residues. DNA of the CDR3: TGTGCCAGCAGTTACGGGGGACACCGATGGCAGTACTTC. Protein sequence: CASSYGGHRWQYF.

The rearrangement joins TRBV3-1 (or the pseudogene TRBV3-2) to TRBJ1-6; D remains unclear. Germline V lookup: CDR1 LGHDT, CDR2 YNNKEL (reference sequence). Deletions cut 0 bases from V and 7 bases from J, with 10 bases between. The CDR3 length is 15 residues. CDR3 nucleotide sequence: TGTGCCAGCAGCCAAGATCGGGCCTCAAATTCACCCCTCCACTTT. This gives the protein CASSQDRASNSPLHF.

The rearrangement uses TRBV10-2 and TRBJ1-5; TRBD1 agrees at 8 bases. CDR1 and CDR2 from the germline V gene are WSHSY and SAAADI. V shed 6 bases and J 5 bases; nucleotides not matched to a gene: 3. The CDR3 extends over 13 amino acids. The CDR3: CASRDRADQPQHF. In DNA form, the CDR3 reads TGCGCCAGCAGGGACAGGGCGGATCAGCCCCAGCATTTT.

V usage is TRBV4-3 and J usage is TRBJ2-7; D gene uncertain. Looked up from germline, CDR1 is LGHNA and CDR2 is YSLEER. This CDR3 is 15 amino acids long. The ends were cut back, 0 bases at V and 0 bases at J, with 9 bases in the middle. CDR3 sequence reads: CASSQDQYSSYEQYF. The CDR3 DNA reads TGCGCCAGCAGCCAAGATCAGTACAGCTCCTACGAGCAGTACTTC.

The chain recombines TRBV6-5 with TRBJ2-3; tentative D call: TRBD2 (5 bases). The germline CDR1 and CDR2 sequences are MNHEY and SVGAGI. The CDR3 runs to 15 residues. The ends were cut back, 11 bases at V and 6 bases at J, with 24 bases in the middle. CDR3 coding DNA: TGTGCCCGCCGTTACTCCAGCGGATTTACCGATACGCAGTATTTT. It is translated as CARRYSSGFTDTQYF.

V and J are TRBV5-1 and TRBJ2-1; 8 bases match TRBD2. CDR3 size: 17 residues. V lost 0 bases to trimming and J lost 1 base; unmatched junction nucleotides: 6. Germline CDR1 reads SGHRS; CDR2 reads YFSETQ. CDR3 sequence: CASSLALSGSSYNEQFF. The CDR3 region has the DNA TGCGCCAGCAGCTTGGCCTTAAGCGGGAGTTCCTACAATGAGCAGTTCTTC.

V is TRBV5-6 and J is TRBJ2-7, with no clear D. This CDR3 is built from 15 residues. The germline gives CDR1 SGHDT, CDR2 YYEEEE. V gave up 2 bases and J gave up 2 bases, with 14 bases separating them. CDR3 sequence: CASSLDGKVTYEQYF. The CDR3 coding sequence is TGTGCCAGCAGCTTAGATGGAAAAGTAACCTACGAGCAGTACTTC.

The rearrangement links TRBV7-2 to TRBJ2-3; D unresolved. Germline lookup yields CDR1 SGHTA and CDR2 FQGNSA. V lost 4 bases, J lost 4 bases, and 6 bases lay in between. The CDR3 loop spans 12 amino acids. As DNA, the CDR3 is TGTGCCAGCAGCTGGGTCGCAGATACGCAGTATTTT. Translated: CASSWVADTQYF.